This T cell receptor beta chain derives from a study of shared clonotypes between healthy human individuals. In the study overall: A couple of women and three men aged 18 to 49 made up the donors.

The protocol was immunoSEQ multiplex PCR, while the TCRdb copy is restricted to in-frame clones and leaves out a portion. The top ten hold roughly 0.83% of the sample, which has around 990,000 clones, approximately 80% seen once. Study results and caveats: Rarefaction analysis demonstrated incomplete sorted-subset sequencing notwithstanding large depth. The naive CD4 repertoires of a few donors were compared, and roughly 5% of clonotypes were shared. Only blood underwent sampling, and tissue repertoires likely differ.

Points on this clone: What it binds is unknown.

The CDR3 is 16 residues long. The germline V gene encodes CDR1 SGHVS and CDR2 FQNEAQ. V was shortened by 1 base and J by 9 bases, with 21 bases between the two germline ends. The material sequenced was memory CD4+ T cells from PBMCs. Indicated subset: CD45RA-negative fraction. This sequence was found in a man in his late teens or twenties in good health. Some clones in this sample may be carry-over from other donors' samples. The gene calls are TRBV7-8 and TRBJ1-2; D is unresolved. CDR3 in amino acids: CASSLEGLGSLGRYTF. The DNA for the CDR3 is TGTGCCAGCAGCTTAGAGGGCCTGGGGTCCTTGGGTCGCTACACCTTC.